The 3 T cell receptor beta chains below come from one sample, sequenced in a study of early T cells in non-severe SARS-CoV-2 infection. MiXCR, applied by TCRdb to the 5' RACE reads, yields one record per CDR3 protein. The sample consists of over 70,000 distinct CDR3 sequences, about an eighth of them appearing once. Sequencing was done on a sample of whole blood. The receptors originated from an adult who was a healthcare worker with PCR-confirmed SARS-CoV-2 infection or an uninfected control (not recorded which).

As regards this clonotype: This may come from a read error, since a much larger clone is one base off. The J gene is TRBJ2-7, the V gene TRBV19, with 11 bases matching TRBD2. The V and J ends lost 3 bases and 4 bases, in that order; junction bases with no gene match: 2. This CDR3 is 14 amino acids long. Per the germline V gene, CDR1 is LNHDA and CDR2 is SQIVND (reference sequence). The chain's CDR3 is CASSIGTSGYEQYF. CDR3 in DNA: TGTGCCAGTAGTATCGGGACTAGCGGTTACGAGCAGTACTTC.

V is TRBV7-2 and J is TRBJ2-2; D might be TRBD1 or TRBD2, each matching 6 bases. The V gene's germline CDR1 is SGHTA and CDR2 FQGNSA. The CDR3 has 14 residues. V was pared by 1 base and J by 6 bases, with 9 bases between. This CDR3 is CASSLGRGSGELFF. The CDR3 coding sequence is TGTGCCAGCAGCTTAGGGAGGGGGTCCGGGGAGCTGTTTTTT.

The chain has TRBV29-1 and TRBJ1-1; a possible D gene is TRBD1 (5 bases). V was pared by 6 bases and J by 11 bases, with 16 bases between. Per germline, CDR1 SQVTM and CDR2 ANQGSEA. The CDR3 loop spans 11 amino acids. DNA of the CDR3: TGCAGCGTCGCCGTGGGGCAGCGGGCTTTCTTT. Its protein product is CSVAVGQRAFF.